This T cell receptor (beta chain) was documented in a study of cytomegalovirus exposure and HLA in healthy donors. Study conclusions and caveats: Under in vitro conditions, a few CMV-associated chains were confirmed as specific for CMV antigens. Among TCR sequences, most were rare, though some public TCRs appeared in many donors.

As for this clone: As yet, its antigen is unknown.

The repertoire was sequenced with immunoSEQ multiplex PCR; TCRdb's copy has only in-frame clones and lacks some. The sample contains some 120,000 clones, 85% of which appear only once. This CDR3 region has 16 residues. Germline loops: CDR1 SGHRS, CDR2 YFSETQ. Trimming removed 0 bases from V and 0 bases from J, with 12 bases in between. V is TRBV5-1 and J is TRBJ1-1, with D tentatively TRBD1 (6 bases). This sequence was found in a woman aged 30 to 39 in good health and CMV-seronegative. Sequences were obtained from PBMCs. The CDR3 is CASSLAVGGMNTEAFF. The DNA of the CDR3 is TGCGCCAGCAGCTTGGCTGTAGGGGGTATGAACACTGAAGCTTTCTTT.